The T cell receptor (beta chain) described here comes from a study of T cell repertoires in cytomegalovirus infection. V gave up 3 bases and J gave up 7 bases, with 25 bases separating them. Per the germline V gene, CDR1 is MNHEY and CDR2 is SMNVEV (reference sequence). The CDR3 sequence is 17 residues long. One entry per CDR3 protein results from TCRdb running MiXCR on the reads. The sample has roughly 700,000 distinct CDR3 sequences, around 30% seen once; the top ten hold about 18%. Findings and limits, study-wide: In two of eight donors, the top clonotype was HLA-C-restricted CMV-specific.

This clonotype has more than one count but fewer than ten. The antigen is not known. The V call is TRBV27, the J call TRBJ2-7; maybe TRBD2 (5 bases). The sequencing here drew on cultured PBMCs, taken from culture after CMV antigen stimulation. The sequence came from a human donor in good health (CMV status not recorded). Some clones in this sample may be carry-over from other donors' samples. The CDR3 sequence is CASSFHGLRATYEEQYF. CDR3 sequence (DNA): TGTGCCAGCAGTTTCCACGGATTGAGGGCTACCTACGAAGAGCAGTACTTC.